These T cell receptor beta chains were read from a single sample in a study of CD8+CD57+ T cells in acquired aplastic anemia. TCRdb analysed the reads with MiXCR anew, one entry per CDR3 protein. The top ten clones hold 2.6% of a sample with approximately 130,000 distinct CDR3 sequences, nearly 40% of them seen once. Input material: sorted CD4+, CD8+, or CD8+CD57+ T cells (not recorded which) from PBMCs. All receptors come from a human donor with aplastic anemia. Both conserved end residues are part of each CDR3. Fields, in order: J gene, clone size, V gene, CDR3 protein. Not every row has a clone size; where given, it reads once, few, many or a size class.

J gene: TRBJ1-3; clone size: many; V gene: TRBV6-6; CDR3 protein: CASKKSGNTIYF
J gene: TRBJ1-1; clone size: many; V gene: TRBV29-1; CDR3 protein: CSAADRGNTEAFF
J gene: TRBJ1-1; clone size: many; V gene: TRBV7-2; CDR3 protein: CASSLTGRRHTEAFF
J gene: TRBJ1-5; clone size: many; V gene: TRBV7-8; CDR3 protein: CASSLVGGNVQPQHF
J gene: TRBJ2-1; clone size: many; V gene: TRBV5-1; CDR3 protein: CASSFGQGSYNEQFF
J gene: TRBJ2-5; clone size: once; V gene: TRBV29-1; CDR3 protein: CSSLGQQETQHF
J gene: TRBJ2-5; clone size: -; V gene: TRBV7-2; CDR3 protein: CASSSAGGGETQYF
J gene: TRBJ1-4; clone size: -; V gene: TRBV6-6; CDR3 protein: CASSYDSNEKLFF
J gene: TRBJ2-7; clone size: -; V gene: TRBV19; CDR3 protein: CASSIDAASSYEQYF
J gene: TRBJ2-6; clone size: -; V gene: TRBV5-1; CDR3 protein: CASSLFPGVSGANVLTF
J gene: TRBJ2-1; clone size: few; V gene: TRBV11-2; CDR3 protein: CASSGVGGRGVYNEQFF
J gene: TRBJ2-5; clone size: -; V gene: TRBV6-2/TRBV6-3; CDR3 protein: CASSSGDGGLQETQYF
J gene: TRBJ2-7; clone size: many; V gene: TRBV7-8; CDR3 protein: CASRLSTVQGYEQYF
J gene: TRBJ1-1; clone size: many; V gene: TRBV20-1; CDR3 protein: CSAPGTGITEAFF
J gene: TRBJ1-2; clone size: many; V gene: TRBV3-1; CDR3 protein: CASSQFTGYGYTF
J gene: TRBJ1-6; clone size: many; V gene: TRBV12-3/TRBV12-4; CDR3 protein: CASSLKLGAPLHF
J gene: TRBJ1-3; clone size: many; V gene: TRBV5-4; CDR3 protein: CASSLDRVNTIYF
J gene: TRBJ1-2; clone size: many; V gene: TRBV2; CDR3 protein: CASSSTGGYTF
J gene: TRBJ2-7; clone size: -; V gene: TRBV15; CDR3 protein: CATSSLEGQGQTYEQYF
J gene: TRBJ2-2; clone size: -; V gene: TRBV24-1; CDR3 protein: CATRVGPGGTGELFF
J gene: TRBJ2-7; clone size: many; V gene: TRBV4-1; CDR3 protein: CASSYRSENYEQYF
J gene: TRBJ2-7; clone size: -; V gene: TRBV20-1; CDR3 protein: CSARRRAVGYEQYF
J gene: TRBJ1-5; clone size: many; V gene: TRBV5-6; CDR3 protein: CASSFGGSNQPQHF
J gene: TRBJ1-1; clone size: -; V gene: TRBV10-3; CDR3 protein: CAISAIQGPGTEAFF
J gene: TRBJ2-1; clone size: many; V gene: TRBV7-9; CDR3 protein: CASTRGDRVNEQFF
J gene: TRBJ1-5; clone size: many; V gene: TRBV7-2; CDR3 protein: CASSPLTAGGRQPQHF
J gene: TRBJ1-2; clone size: -; V gene: TRBV7-6; CDR3 protein: CASSLGQLYGYTF
J gene: TRBJ2-3; clone size: many; V gene: TRBV20-1; CDR3 protein: CSAPLTRSINTQYF
J gene: TRBJ1-2; clone size: many; V gene: TRBV6-1; CDR3 protein: CASTTRGGWRGYTF
J gene: TRBJ1-1; clone size: -; V gene: TRBV10-2; CDR3 protein: CASSVERNTEAFF
J gene: TRBJ1-5; clone size: few; V gene: TRBV10-3; CDR3 protein: CASSWNREEGNQPQHF
J gene: TRBJ1-2; clone size: few; V gene: TRBV19; CDR3 protein: CASSSRDNNYGYTF
J gene: TRBJ2-1; clone size: -; V gene: TRBV6-5; CDR3 protein: CASSYANGEQFF
J gene: TRBJ1-2; clone size: once; V gene: TRBV5-4; CDR3 protein: CASSLTRDYGYTF
J gene: TRBJ2-2; clone size: many; V gene: TRBV19; CDR3 protein: CASSLRQFTGELFF
J gene: TRBJ2-7; clone size: many; V gene: TRBV5-1; CDR3 protein: CASSMTGQGTYEQYF
J gene: TRBJ2-3; clone size: many; V gene: TRBV12-3/TRBV12-4; CDR3 protein: CASSLGVLGEDTQYF
J gene: TRBJ2-1; clone size: many; V gene: TRBV20-1; CDR3 protein: CSAKDGDNEQFF
J gene: TRBJ2-1; clone size: -; V gene: TRBV3-1; CDR3 protein: CASSQSMTAWNEQFF
J gene: TRBJ1-1; clone size: many; V gene: TRBV3-1; CDR3 protein: CASSRNRDEAFF
J gene: TRBJ2-3; clone size: many; V gene: TRBV3-1; CDR3 protein: CASSPRRADTQYF
J gene: TRBJ1-1; clone size: once; V gene: TRBV7-9; CDR3 protein: CASSLTEQTNTEAFF
J gene: TRBJ1-5; clone size: many; V gene: TRBV28; CDR3 protein: CASSFHGPSNQPQHF
J gene: TRBJ1-6; clone size: -; V gene: TRBV15; CDR3 protein: CATSRDRIGSPLHF
J gene: TRBJ2-4; clone size: -; V gene: TRBV6-2/TRBV6-3; CDR3 protein: CASSHSKIPRGNIQYF
J gene: TRBJ1-5; clone size: many; V gene: TRBV2; CDR3 protein: CASSDSVRQSYSNQPQHF
J gene: TRBJ1-3; clone size: many; V gene: TRBV9; CDR3 protein: CASSGGAGASGNTIYF
J gene: TRBJ2-6; clone size: -; V gene: TRBV2; CDR3 protein: CASSAEGSGGANVLTF
J gene: TRBJ2-3; clone size: few; V gene: TRBV28; CDR3 protein: CASRSGTGLDTQYF
J gene: TRBJ1-2; clone size: many; V gene: TRBV11-2; CDR3 protein: CASSPIRDRGMSNYGYTF
J gene: TRBJ1-5; clone size: many; V gene: TRBV20-1; CDR3 protein: CSAARGGRQPQHF
J gene: TRBJ2-7; clone size: many; V gene: TRBV6-1; CDR3 protein: CASSREGGPKGEQYF